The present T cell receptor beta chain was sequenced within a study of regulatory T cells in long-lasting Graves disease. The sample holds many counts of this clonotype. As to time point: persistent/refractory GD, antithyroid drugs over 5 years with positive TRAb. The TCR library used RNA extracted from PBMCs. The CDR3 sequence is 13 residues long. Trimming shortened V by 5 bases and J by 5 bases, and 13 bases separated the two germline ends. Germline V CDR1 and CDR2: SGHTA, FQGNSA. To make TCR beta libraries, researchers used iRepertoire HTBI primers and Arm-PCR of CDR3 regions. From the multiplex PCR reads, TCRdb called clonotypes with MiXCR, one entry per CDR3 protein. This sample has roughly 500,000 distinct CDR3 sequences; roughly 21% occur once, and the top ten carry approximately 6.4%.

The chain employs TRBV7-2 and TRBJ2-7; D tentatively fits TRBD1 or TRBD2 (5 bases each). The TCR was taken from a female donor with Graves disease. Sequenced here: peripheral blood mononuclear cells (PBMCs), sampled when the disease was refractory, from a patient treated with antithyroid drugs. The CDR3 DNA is TGTGCCAGCAGCGGGAGACAGATCCACGAGCAGTACTTC. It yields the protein CASSGRQIHEQYF. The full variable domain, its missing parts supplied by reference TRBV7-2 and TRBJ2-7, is GAGVSQSPSNKVTEKGKDVELRCDPISGHTALYWYRQSLGQGLEFLIYFQGNSAPDKSGLPSDRFSAERTGGSVSTLTIQRTQQEDSAVYLCASSGRQIHEQYFGPGTRLTVT.